The subject of this entry is one T cell receptor beta chain. Its antigen is not identified. The data were produced by immunoSEQ multiplex PCR, yet TCRdb's version contains in-frame clones alone and is incomplete. This table holds some 85,000 clones, over 75% found once. Systemic immunosuppression or autoimmune disease history was grounds to exclude patients. The sample belongs to a study of OX40 agonist ivuxolimab in advanced cancers. Whole-study context: Two patients with cutaneous melanoma and one with hepatocellular carcinoma, three in total, showed partial responses.

In germline, CDR1 is SGHNT, CDR2 YYREEE (reference sequence). The V end lost 4 bases, the J end lost 0 bases, and 14 bases lay between the germline ends. The CDR3 extends over 15 amino acids. Findings of the study overall: CD8+ T cells averaged more expanded clones than CD4+.

The source was CD4+ or CD8+ T cells sorted from blood, collected in a trial of the OX40 agonist ivuxolimab. The V and J genes are TRBV5-4 and TRBJ2-7, with a weak D call TRBD2 (6 bases). The TCR was taken from an adult with an advanced solid tumor such as melanoma, head and neck, liver or kidney cancer. The CDR3: CASSLGLMSSYEQYF. CDR3 coding DNA: TGTGCCAGCAGCCTGGGACTTATGAGCTCCTACGAGCAGTACTTC.